The sequence of this T cell receptor (beta chain) was determined in a study of PD-1 blockade in classical Hodgkin lymphoma. Study-wide findings and caveats: Complete responders started with a diversity level that resembled newly diagnosed patients at baseline. Compared with baseline, CD4+ but not CD8+ TCR diversity had risen significantly by C4D1.

This clone rates as hyperexpanded. Its antigen is as yet unknown. The assay was immunoSEQ multiplex PCR, and TCRdb's table has in-frame clones only and misses some. The data show roughly 55,000 clones, roughly 80% seen once. All the patients suffered relapse after autologous stem cell transplantation, and brentuximab vedotin exposure differed. This CDR3 has 16 amino acids. Germline V gives CDR1 SGHNT, CDR2 YENEEA. V was clipped by 5 bases and J by 0 bases; unmatched bases: 8. This rearrangement joins TRBV11-3 to TRBJ2-7; 9 nucleotides agree with TRBD1. The material was peripheral blood mononuclear cells (PBMCs), obtained at baseline. This receptor was taken from a human donor with classical Hodgkin lymphoma. Here the CDR3 DNA reads TGTGCCAGCAGCCCCTGGACAGGGGAGCGCTCCTACGAGCAGTACTTC. This translates into CASSPWTGERSYEQYF.